This TCR beta chain was observed in a study of PD-1 blockade in classical Hodgkin lymphoma (dated by TCRdb to the early 2020s). Background for the entire study: Nivolumab dosing was 3 mg/kg intravenously every 2 weeks, continuing until either disease progression or unacceptable toxicity. The study used CyTOF and TCR beta sequencing to define a peripheral blood immune signature of response to PD-1 blockade in classical Hodgkin lymphoma. The paper as a whole reports these results and caveats: Trial patients with a complete response had baseline diversity similar to that of newly diagnosed patients, while partial responders and progressors had significantly lower diversity. The study was restricted to a single clinical trial cohort, and the causes of repertoire differences, possibly disease activity or prior therapy, were left undefined. Baseline TCR diversity was reported to be lower in newly diagnosed patients than in healthy donors, and even lower in relapsed/refractory patients. Lower diversity was seen in patients whose nivolumab began less than 1 year after ASCT, and these patients were left out of later analyses so that immune reconstitution would not confound the results. A significant rise by C4D1 was seen in CD4+ but not CD8+ TCR diversity (p=0.0027 vs p=0.16), with the rise being most apparent in complete responders (p=0.02).

CDR3 length: 17 amino acids, cysteine to phenylalanine. The CDR3 DNA has 51 bases and is translated from base 1. Here V drops 7 bases and J drops 6 bases, and the junction holds 17 bases not matched to any gene. CDR1 and CDR2, per the germline V gene, are SGHVS and FQNEAQ. Genomic DNA was isolated using the Qiagen DNeasy kit from unsorted PBMCs as well as from negatively selected CD4+ and CD8+ fractions. TCR beta CDR3 regions were amplified by immunoSEQ multiplex PCR using primers annealing to V and J segments. A synthetic immune receptor repertoire was used to minimize amplification bias, and remaining bias was computationally removed after sequencing. Per the authors' processing: Custom Python scripts were used to quantify repertoire diversity as the Shannon entropy index. Unsorted, CD4+ and CD8+ repertoires were analyzed separately, except for combined analyses in which CD4+ and CD8+ sequences were merged in silico. Clonal expansion was defined as at least a 2-fold frequency increase after treatment relative to C1D1, with a pseudocount of 0.5 for undetected baseline clones. Singleton clones were defined as clones with 0 or 1 copy at C1D1, and non-singleton clones were defined as clones with 2 or more copies. Clones expanded in unsorted samples were assigned a CD4+, CD8+ or unknown annotation through matching of protein sequences in sorted samples from the same patient. Diversity changes from C1D1 to C4D1 were tested in paired samples using Wilcoxon tests. This immuneACCESS table, as held by TCRdb, lists in-frame sequences with V and J called but not all clones. Of the missing ones, under half trace to an unresolved V gene in checked studies; the others have no known cause. Clone size and the V and J calls come from that table; the DNA yielded D and trimming. The sample table shows about 46,000 clones, and 65% to 80% are seen once. Approximately 12% of the sample belongs to the ten largest clones.

According to the study, the label for this sample's time point signals: cycle 4 day 1 (C4D1), after more than five weeks of nivolumab. Every trial patient had relapsed following autologous stem cell transplantation, and prior brentuximab vedotin exposure was what differed among cohorts A, B and C. The trial cohort included 45 to 65 patients with relapsed/refractory classical Hodgkin lymphoma, and each patient had a best overall response of complete response, partial response or progressive disease. Single-agent nivolumab was administered to trial patients in the multi-cohort phase II CheckMate 205 trial. An independent review committee assessed best overall response by applying the 2007 International Working Group response criteria. Trial PBMCs were collected just before the start of nivolumab (C1D1) and during therapy at cycle 2 day 1 and cycle 4 day 1. After peripheral blood was drawn into 8 mL Vacutainer Cell Preparation Tubes, PBMCs were isolated by centrifugation and then cryopreserved.

About this clone: Its antigen is unknown. No base-level quality is on record; no much larger clone is a single base apart.

The material was peripheral blood mononuclear cells (PBMCs), obtained before the fourth cycle of nivolumab. The sequence was collected from a human donor with classical Hodgkin lymphoma. Recombination connected TRBV7-8 to TRBJ1-1; 10 central bases correspond to TRBD1. The sequenced DNA: TGTGCCAGCACCTCAGGATCCGGGACAGGGGCGTCTGCTGAAGCTTTCTTT. The translation is CASTSGSGTGASAEAFF.